The sequence of this T cell receptor beta chain was determined in a study of shared clonotypes between healthy human individuals (dated by TCRdb to the early 2020s). In terms of the full investigation: The cohort comprised a couple of women and a few men aged 18 to 49 years. Per donor, leukapheresis produced somewhere between about 0.94 and 8.9 billion PBMCs. Per donor, three plates each were used for CD4 naive and CD4 memory, two for CD8 naive, and one for CD8 memory. Libraries were prepared and TCR repertoires were sequenced by different laboratories using diverse techniques, in order to increase sequencing depth and limit assay-specific biases. The study deeply sequenced blood TCR repertoires of about 5 healthy adults to estimate repertoire size and the extent of clonotype sharing between individuals. What the authors observed across the whole study: Clonotypes shared by all four sorted-subset donors showed higher generation probabilities than non-shared clonotypes. Sampling was restricted to blood, and TCR repertoires in tissue are likely to differ from TCR repertoires in blood. Because the study included only a small number of donors, the genetic and exposure-history diversity represented was limited. When a handful of donors were compared, the shared fraction of clonotypes was about 5% for naive CD4, 3.5% to 4% for naive CD8, 2% to 2.5% for memory CD4, and under 0.5% for memory CD8. Pairwise subsampling led to the expectation that sequencing depth would affect the degree of clonotype sharing among donors. Even with the large sequencing depth, rarefaction of the sorted-subset datasets indicated that sequencing was incomplete. Estimated clonotype richness was generally larger for naive than for memory subsets.

Regarding this clone: Its antigen is not yet known. Base qualities are not provided; no much larger clone lies one nucleotide away.

Using the deep immunoSEQ assay, TCR CDR3 regions were amplified from genomic DNA by multiplex PCR. Extracted genomic DNA from each cell subset was spread evenly across all wells of several immunoSEQ 96-well plates, with each plate serving as a replicate. For sorted subsets, around 200 ng genomic DNA, equal to 30,000 or so T cell genomes, was loaded into each replicate PCR. Purified libraries were quantified with a Qubit 3.0 fluorometer, sized on a Bioanalyzer 2100, and re-quantified with the KAPA Library Quantification kit. Every immunoSEQ 96-well plate was sequenced on a dedicated single-read 150-cycle Illumina NextSeq 550 flow cell. The paper's processing steps were these. Because only junctional sequences without quality scores were contained in the immunoSEQ output, filtering matching that applied to full-length reads could not be performed. Sequences were annotated with PyIR, a Python wrapper for IgBLAST v1.9, and V/J genes and CDR3 were assigned using IMGT germline references. Any read was removed if the V/J assignment was weak (E-value above 1e-6), the CDR3 was missing, or the read contained stop codons, out-of-frame junctions, or ambiguous translated residues. V3J clonotypes were defined by identical inferred V gene, J gene, and CDR3 amino acid sequence. Percentage overlap between repertoires was calculated by dividing the number of shared unique clonotypes by the size of the smaller repertoire. Repertoire richness was assessed with RTK rarefaction, the Chao1 estimator, and Recon v2.1 estimates of unobserved clonotypes. Generation probabilities for all TCRbeta clonotypes obtained by the gDNA method from a handful of donors were computed using OLGA. Entries here come from immuneACCESS through TCRdb and include only in-frame sequences with V and J called. Some clones fail to appear in such tables; in the studies checked, an unresolved V gene covers under half of the shortfall, and the cause of the remainder is unknown. The V and J calls and clone size come from that table; D and trimming were worked out from the DNA. The sample table shows some 2 million clones, and less than 95% are seen once. Roughly 1% of the sample belongs to the ten largest clones.

CD8 naive samples were CD45RO-negative cells positively selected for CCR7, giving a CD45RA+CCR7+ population that excluded TemRA cells. Healthy HIV-negative adults with no recently reported acute infections or vaccinations were included as donors. Only Caucasian adults living in Nashville, Tennessee, USA were represented among the donors. After blood collection by leukapheresis, PBMCs were isolated using Ficoll-Histopaque density gradient centrifugation and then cryopreserved in the vapor phase of liquid nitrogen. Purity and quantity of every magnetically sorted T cell population were checked by analytical flow cytometry. Each sorted fraction had its genomic DNA isolated and then quantified by UV absorbance on a Nanodrop 2000c. This sequence originates from a man aged 18 to 29 in good health. Source material: naive CD8+ T cells sorted from blood. Read against the paper, the sample's cell subset or site label means: CD45RA+CCR7+.

The CDR3 region has the sequence CASSDLGGSGNTIYF. The sequenced DNA is TGTGCCAGCAGCGACCTAGGGGGATCTGGAAACACCATATATTTT. Recombination connected TRBV9 to TRBJ1-3; matching of 6 bases hints at TRBD1 as the D gene. The germline V gene encodes CDR1 SGDLS and CDR2 YYNGEE. V lost 3 bases and J lost 1 base; the stretch between them is 11 bases long. The CDR3 covers 15 residues, taking in both the cysteine and the phenylalanine. CDR3 DNA only is kept here, 45 bases in frame from base 1.